This T cell receptor beta chain was captured by sequencing in a study of T cells after yellow fever vaccination. Each CDR3 protein is one row after TCRdb ran MiXCR on the 5' RACE reads. The table has 400,000 or so distinct CDR3 sequences, around 20% seen once. The germline V gene encodes CDR1 SGHTA and CDR2 FQGNSA. The V and J ends lost 6 bases and 5 bases respectively, with 10 bases between them. This CDR3 has 13 amino acids. Regarding this clonotype: What it binds is not known.

General study points: Primary-vaccination clones mostly resurfaced post-booster (about 95% CD4, around 88% CD8).

This chain uses TRBV7-2 with TRBJ1-4; D unclear. The TCR comes from a man aged 18 to 30 who received the YFV17D yellow fever vaccine. Specimen: PBMCs, collected before the yellow fever booster vaccination. CDR3 region: CASRSSSNEKLFF. As DNA, the CDR3 is TGTGCCAGCAGATCCAGCTCCAATGAAAAACTGTTTTTT.